This TCR beta chain originates from a study of blood T cell repertoires in COVID-19. Looking at the study overall: The study drew acute and convalescent COVID-19 samples from the United States, Italy and Spain. PBMCs, B-cell-depleted T cells, or T cells provided the cDNA or gDNA that made up the material.

This clone was detected only once. Clones were read by immunoSEQ multiplex PCR, and TCRdb kept only the in-frame ones, dropping some. In the table there are 130,000 to 150,000 clones, roughly 90% of which are singletons. The CDR3 covers 16 residues. Germline assignment: CDR1 KGHSH and CDR2 LQKENI. J gave up 0 bases and V 4 bases, and 4 bases lay outside the gene matches. V gene TRBV18 combines with J gene TRBJ2-5; 11 bases line up with TRBD2. The sequenced material came from peripheral blood. The clonotype originates from a human donor in a cohort sampled during active COVID-19. As DNA, the CDR3 is TGTGCCAGCTCACAGCTAGCGGGAGGCAACCAAGAGACCCAGTACTTC. It yields the protein CASSQLAGGNQETQYF.